The clone carrying this T cell receptor beta chain turned up a few times. Profiling relied on immunoSEQ multiplex PCR, and the TCRdb table lists in-frame clones only, not all of them. In the table there are 170,000 or so clones, 75% to 85% of which are singletons. The source of the sample is a study of blood T cell repertoires in COVID-19. At the level of the study: Material from acute and convalescent COVID-19 was sourced from the United States, Italy and Spain.

Germline V gene data show CDR1 as MNHEY and CDR2 as SVGAGI. The CDR3 runs to 10 residues. V lost 8 bases and J lost 8, with 9 bases in between. The sequence was obtained from a human donor in a cohort sampled during active COVID-19. The sample was peripheral blood. The chain is built from TRBV6-5 and TRBJ1-2; D gene ambiguous. The CDR3 sequence: CASFQAGYTF. The CDR3 bases are TGTGCCAGCTTCCAGGCAGGCTACACCTTC.